These 30 T cell receptor beta chains share one sample of origin, sequenced in a study of Tregs in tolerant kidney transplant recipients. The assay was immunoSEQ multiplex PCR, and TCRdb's table has in-frame clones only and misses some. The data show around 70,000 clones, approximately 92% seen once. This sample comprised CD8+ T cells from blood, obtained before the transplant. Source of these receptors: a human donor who received a combined kidney and bone marrow transplant.

The rearrangement links TRBV15 to TRBJ2-1, with TRBD2 identical over 13 bases. The CDR3 has 15 residues. Unmatched junction bases numbered 2, after V lost 3 bases and J lost 6 bases. The germline CDR1 and CDR2 sequences are LNHNV and YYDKDF (reference sequence). The CDR3 spells CATSSRTSGSNEQFF. CDR3 DNA: TGTGCCACCAGCAGTAGGACTAGCGGGAGCAATGAGCAGTTCTTC.

The chain is built from TRBV5-1 and TRBJ1-2; 7 nucleotides align to TRBD1. Germline CDR1 and CDR2: SGHRS and YFSETQ. The CDR3 is made up of 15 amino acids. After removal of 3 bases from V and 7 bases from J, the junction contained 12 bases not matched to a gene. The CDR3 protein is CASSSQGVGSSGYTF. CDR3 sequence (DNA): TGCGCCAGCAGCTCGCAGGGGGTGGGATCTTCTGGCTACACCTTC.

V usage is TRBV2 and J usage is TRBJ1-5; possible D gene TRBD1, 5 bases. The CDR3 runs to 15 residues. With 6 bases removed from V and 4 bases from J, the gap between germline ends came to 16 bases. Per the germline V gene, CDR1 is SNHLY and CDR2 is FYNNEI. The CDR3 is CASSLGAPINQPQHF. DNA for the CDR3: TGTGCCAGCAGCCTAGGGGCCCCAATTAATCAGCCCCAGCATTTT. The whole variable domain, filled in from reference TRBV2 and TRBJ1-5, reads EPEVTQTPSHQVTQMGQEVILRCVPISNHLYFYWYRQILGQKVEFLVSFYNNEISEKSEIFDDQFSVERPDGSNFTLKIRSTKLEDSAMYFCASSLGAPINQPQHFGDGTRLSIL.

V gene TRBV4-3 combines with J gene TRBJ2-3; 11 positions match TRBD2. Germline V lookup: CDR1 LGHNA, CDR2 YSLEER. The CDR3 runs 18 residues. Losses at the gene ends were 4 bases for V and 2 bases for J; bases not matched to a gene: 11. DNA for the CDR3: TGCGCCAGCAGCCCCGGGACTAGCGGAGATCGGGCCACAGATACGCAGTATTTT. As protein: CASSPGTSGDRATDTQYF.

The J gene is TRBJ2-1, the V gene TRBV5-4, with TRBD2 matching over 10 bases. Germline V lookup: CDR1 SGHNT, CDR2 YYREEE (reference sequence). This CDR3 is 13 amino acids long. J gave up 8 bases and V 3 bases, and 2 bases lay outside the gene matches. The CDR3 DNA reads as TGTGCCAGCAGCTCTAGCGGGAGCTATGAGCAGTTCTTC. It encodes CASSSSGSYEQFF.

The sample holds a few counts of this clone. The genes are TRBV10-3 and TRBJ1-1, with D perhaps TRBD1 (5 bases). The CDR3 is 15 residues long. Trimming pared 2 bases from V and 3 bases from J, leaving 13 bases between. Germline-derived CDR1 and CDR2 are ENHRY and SYGVKD. DNA for the CDR3: TGTGCCATCAGTGAGAGGGGAGGGGAAGACACTGAAGCTTTCTTT. Translation: CAISERGGEDTEAFF.

This chain joins TRBV5-1 and TRBJ2-2; 13 bases line up with TRBD2. Per the germline V gene, CDR1 is SGHRS and CDR2 is YFSETQ. Germline trimming cut 4 bases from V and 10 bases from J; bases unmatched to any gene: 7. CDR3 length equals 15 residues. For the CDR3, the DNA is TGCGCCAGCAGCCTCGGACTAGCGGGAGTCGCGGAGCTGTTTTTT. Encoded protein: CASSLGLAGVAELFF.

This chain's CDR3 is CSVEDFGGPQPREETQYF. DNA for the CDR3: TGCAGCGTTGAAGATTTCGGGGGCCCACAACCCCGGGAGGAGACCCAGTACTTC. The chain employs TRBV29-1 and TRBJ2-7; D might be TRBD1 or TRBD2, each matching 6 bases. The better agreement between TRBJ2-5 and the DNA end casts doubt on the J call. Germline CDR1 is SQVTM and CDR2 is ANQGSEA. The CDR3 is 18 amino acids.

The chain joins TRBV7-2 to TRBJ2-1; 9 bases fit TRBD1. The CDR3 spans 15 residues. Germline lookup yields CDR1 SGHTA and CDR2 FQGNSA. V dropped 3 bases and J dropped 7; count of bases not matched to a gene: 7. This CDR3 is CASSFPGTGKNEQFF. For the CDR3, the DNA is TGTGCCAGCAGCTTCCCGGGGACAGGGAAGAATGAGCAGTTCTTC.

V and J are TRBV5-4 and TRBJ1-1; D is unclear. Trimming removed 3 bases from V and 2 bases from J, with 8 bases in between. The CDR3 contains 13 residues. The germline gives CDR1 SGHNT, CDR2 YYREEE (reference sequence). CDR3 sequence: CASSSGVNTEAFF. The CDR3 bases are TGTGCCAGCAGCTCCGGGGTTAACACTGAAGCTTTCTTT. The whole variable domain, remainder taken from reference TRBV5-4 and TRBJ1-1, is ETGVTQSPTHLIKTRGQQVTLRCSSQSGHNTVSWYQQALGQGPQFIFQYYREEENGRGNFPPRFSGLQFPNYSSELNVNALELDDSALYLCASSSGVNTEAFFGQGTRLTVV.

V and J are TRBV6-1 and TRBJ2-7; D is possibly TRBD1 (6 bases). Germline CDR1 is MNHNS and CDR2 is SASEGT. The CDR3 contains 15 residues. V was shortened by 6 bases and J by 0 bases, with 15 bases between the two germline ends. CDR3 sequence reads: CASSGLDRRSYEQYF. CDR3 coding DNA: TGTGCCAGCAGCGGACTGGACAGACGCTCCTACGAGCAGTACTTC.

The chain couples TRBV9 to TRBJ2-7; tentatively, D is TRBD2 (6 bases). The CDR3 length is 12 residues. The germline V and J ends were trimmed by 4 bases and 6 bases, with 11 bases remaining between them. CDR1 is SGDLS, CDR2 YYNGEE, per germline. CDR3 nucleotides: TGTGCCAGCAGCAGCGGGCCCTTCGAGCAGTACTTC. This encodes CASSSGPFEQYF.

The rearrangement joins TRBV6-1 to TRBJ1-5; D perhaps matches TRBD1 (5 bases). This CDR3 is 14 amino acids long. V gave up 6 bases and J gave up 0 bases, with 9 bases separating them. Germline CDR1 MNHNS, CDR2 SASEGT. The CDR3 reads CASRGLISNQPQHF. Written as DNA, the CDR3 is TGTGCCAGCAGGGGACTTATTAGCAATCAGCCCCAGCATTTT.

This clone was seen once. The chain joins TRBV21-1 to TRBJ2-7; the tabulated D call, TRBD2, remains unverified against the DNA. TRBV21-1 is flagged as a pseudogene. This CDR3 is 16 amino acids long. The chain's CDR3 is CASSKAASGRGIEQYF. The CDR3 nucleotides are TGTGCCAGCAGCAAAGCGGCCAGCGGGAGAGGAATCGAGCAGTACTTC.

J is TRBJ1-4 and V is TRBV4-2, with 9 bases identical to TRBD1. There are 19 residues in the CDR3. The germline CDR1 and CDR2 sequences are LGHNA and YNFKEQ. Germline trimming cut 0 bases from V and 1 base from J; bases unmatched to any gene: 9. The CDR3 loop reads CASSQDPGQGRVTNEKLFF. CDR3 nucleotide sequence: TGTGCCAGCAGCCAAGATCCTGGACAGGGGCGGGTAACTAATGAAAAACTGTTTTTT.

Comments on this clone: One end of the junction is discordant with germline, which a read error may explain. Other nucleotide sequences from this sample produce the same CDR3. The J gene is TRBJ1-6, the V gene TRBV27; a weak D match, TRBD1 (5 bases). This CDR3 comprises 14 residues. Germline CDR1 and CDR2: MNHEY and SMNVEV (reference sequence). CDR3 DNA: TGTGCCAGCAGTTTTCGACAGTTTAATTCCCCCCTCCACTTT. This codes for CASSFRQFNSPLHF.

The chain has TRBV4-1 and TRBJ1-4; D remains ambiguous. V gave up 8 bases and J gave up 8 bases, with 12 bases separating them. The CDR3 contains 12 residues. The germline CDR1 and CDR2 sequences are MGHRA and YSYEKL. CDR3 in amino acids: CASLGSREKLFF. In DNA, the CDR3 is TGCGCCAGCCTCGGGAGTCGAGAAAAACTGTTTTTT.

The rearrangement uses TRBV6-5 and TRBJ2-7; D is ambiguous. Per germline, CDR1 MNHEY and CDR2 SVGAGI. Trimming left V 6 bases short and J 3 bases short, with 6 bases between. This CDR3 is built from 11 residues. The CDR3 DNA is TGTGCCAGCAGATTAAACTACGAGCAGTACTTC. Encoded protein: CASRLNYEQYF.

This clone showed up just once. This chain uses TRBV30 with TRBJ2-7; D is perhaps TRBD1 (5 bases). Trimming shortened V by 5 bases and J by 0 bases, and 17 bases separated the two germline ends. Germline CDR1 GTSNPN, CDR2 SVGIG (reference sequence). The CDR3 sequence is 15 residues long. The CDR3 nucleotides read TGTGCCTGGCATTCGACAGCAGCCAACTCCTACGAGCAGTACTTC. This encodes CAWHSTAANSYEQYF.

CDR3 nucleotides: TGTGCCAGCAGCTTAAACACCGATAACTATGGCTACACCTTC. Encoded protein: CASSLNTDNYGYTF. V usage is TRBV7-2 and J usage is TRBJ1-2; D unresolved. The CDR3 extends over 14 amino acids. The germline V gene has CDR1 SGHTA and CDR2 FQGNSA. With 2 bases removed from V and 1 base from J, the gap between germline ends came to 8 bases.

The chain carries TRBV4-1 and TRBJ2-7; 7 nucleotides match TRBD1. Germline trimming cut 4 bases from V and 6 bases from J; bases unmatched to any gene: 15. Germline V gene data show CDR1 as MGHRA and CDR2 as YSYEKL. This CDR3 has 16 amino acids. The CDR3 sequence is CASSPKTGTVVSEQYF. CDR3 DNA sequence: TGCGCCAGCAGCCCCAAGACCGGGACAGTCGTGTCCGAGCAGTACTTC.

The rearrangement links TRBV15 to TRBJ1-2; a weak D match, TRBD1 (5 bases). In germline, CDR1 is LNHNV, CDR2 YYDKDF (reference sequence). The V end was cut by 0 bases, the J end by 2 bases, with 16 bases between. CDR3 length: 17 residues. DNA for the CDR3: TGTGCCACCAGCAGAGAGGGGCCGAGAGCAGTAAACTATGGCTACACCTTC. It encodes CATSREGPRAVNYGYTF.

The table lists this clone with a count of one. This CDR3 is CASSKTGENTEAFF. The CDR3 nucleotides are TGTGCCAGCAGTAAGACAGGGGAAAATACTGAAGCTTTCTTT. The chain couples TRBV2 to TRBJ1-1; 8 bases fit TRBD1. Germline V gives CDR1 SNHLY, CDR2 FYNNEI. The CDR3 length is 14 residues. The ends lost 5 bases at V and 5 bases at J; junction bases unmatched: 7.

The chain combines TRBV7-9 with TRBJ1-4; D is uncertain. The length of the CDR3 is 16 residues. Between the trimmed V and J ends, which lost 2 bases and 0 bases, there was a span of 10 bases. Germline values: CDR1 SEHNR, CDR2 FQNEAQ (reference sequence). In nucleotides, the CDR3 is TGTGCCAGCAGCTTAACTATGGGTGCAACTAATGAAAAACTGTTTTTT. Amino acid sequence: CASSLTMGATNEKLFF.

The chain uses TRBV13 and TRBJ1-5; D possibly corresponds to TRBD1 (5 bases). The CDR3 has 14 amino acids. Germline V gives CDR1 PRHDT, CDR2 FYEKMQ (reference sequence). Trimming pared 6 bases from V and 0 bases from J, leaving 9 bases between. The CDR3 DNA sequence: TGTGCCAGCAGTCGGGGGAGTAGCAATCAGCCCCAGCATTTT. It codes for CASSRGSSNQPQHF.

The chain combines TRBV19 with TRBJ2-1, with 10 nucleotides matching TRBD2. The CDR3 has 15 residues. The ends lost 6 bases at V and 3 bases at J; junction bases unmatched: 5. CDR1 LNHDA and CDR2 SQIVND come from the germline V gene (reference sequence). The chain's CDR3 is CASRISGGLYNEQFF. DNA of the CDR3: TGTGCCAGTAGAATTAGCGGGGGGCTCTACAATGAGCAGTTCTTC.

The V call is TRBV7-8, the J call TRBJ2-1; possible D gene TRBD1, 5 bases. CDR3 length: 12 residues. Between the trimmed V and J ends, which lost 1 base and 10 bases, there was a span of 8 bases. CDR1 SGHVS and CDR2 FQNEAQ come from the germline V gene. The CDR3 region is CASSLVHREQFF. The DNA of the CDR3 is TGTGCCAGCAGCTTAGTCCACAGGGAGCAGTTCTTC.

V is TRBV19 and J is TRBJ1-5; D call uncertain. CDR1 is LNHDA, CDR2 SQIVND, per germline (reference sequence). This CDR3 has 15 residues. Trimming took 6 bases from V and 0 from J, leaving 12 bases between them. CDR3 amino acids: CASRWADHSNQPQHF. The CDR3 nucleotides read TGTGCCAGTAGATGGGCAGACCATAGCAATCAGCCCCAGCATTTT.

V gene TRBV27 combines with J gene TRBJ1-5, with D possibly being TRBD1 (5 bases). The CDR3 has 13 amino acids. Trimming left V 5 bases short and J 2 bases short, with 7 bases between. Per the germline V gene, CDR1 is MNHEY and CDR2 is SMNVEV (reference sequence). This CDR3 is CASSRGGNQPQHF. The DNA of the CDR3 is TGTGCCAGCAGTAGGGGCGGCAATCAGCCCCAGCATTTT.

The genes are TRBV5-1 and TRBJ2-7, with TRBD1 matching 9 bases. Trimming removed 0 bases from V and 2 bases from J; junction bases left unmatched: 6. The CDR3 totals 16 residues. CDR1 is SGHRS, CDR2 YFSETQ, per germline. The CDR3: CASSLAAGQGTYEQYF. For the CDR3, the DNA is TGCGCCAGCAGCTTGGCCGCGGGACAGGGTACCTACGAGCAGTACTTC.